The clone carrying this T cell receptor beta chain was observed a few times. This entry comes from a study of response to subunit inactivated influenza vaccine. MiXCR, applied by TCRdb to the RT-PCR reads, yields one record per CDR3 protein. The sample contains around 850,000 distinct CDR3 sequences, around 18% of which appear only once. The V and J ends lost 0 bases and 1 base respectively, with 16 bases between them. Germline CDR1 LNHNV, CDR2 YYDKDF (reference sequence). This CDR3 spans 18 amino acids. This clonotype was obtained from a man over 45 who received an inactivated influenza vaccine. The sequences come from PBMCs from blood, collected around 5 days after vaccination. The rearrangement links TRBV15 to TRBJ2-1, with D maybe TRBD2 (5 bases). CDR3 loop: CATSRDGESGLSYNEQFF. CDR3 sequence (DNA): TGTGCCACCAGCAGAGATGGGGAGAGCGGCCTTTCCTACAATGAGCAGTTCTTC.